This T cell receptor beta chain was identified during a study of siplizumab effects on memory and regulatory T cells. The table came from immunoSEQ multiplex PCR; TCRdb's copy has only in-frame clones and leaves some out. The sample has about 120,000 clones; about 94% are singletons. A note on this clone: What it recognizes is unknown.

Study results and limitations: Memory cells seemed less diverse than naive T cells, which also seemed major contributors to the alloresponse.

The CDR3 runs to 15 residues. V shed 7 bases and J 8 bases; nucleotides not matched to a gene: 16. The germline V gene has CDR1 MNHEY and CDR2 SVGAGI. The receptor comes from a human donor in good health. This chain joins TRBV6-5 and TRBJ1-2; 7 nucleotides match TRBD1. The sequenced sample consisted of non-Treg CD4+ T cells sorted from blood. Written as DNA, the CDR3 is TGTGCCAGCACCTTAGAGGGGGCAGGGGCCGGGGGCTACACCTTC. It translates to CASTLEGAGAGGYTF.